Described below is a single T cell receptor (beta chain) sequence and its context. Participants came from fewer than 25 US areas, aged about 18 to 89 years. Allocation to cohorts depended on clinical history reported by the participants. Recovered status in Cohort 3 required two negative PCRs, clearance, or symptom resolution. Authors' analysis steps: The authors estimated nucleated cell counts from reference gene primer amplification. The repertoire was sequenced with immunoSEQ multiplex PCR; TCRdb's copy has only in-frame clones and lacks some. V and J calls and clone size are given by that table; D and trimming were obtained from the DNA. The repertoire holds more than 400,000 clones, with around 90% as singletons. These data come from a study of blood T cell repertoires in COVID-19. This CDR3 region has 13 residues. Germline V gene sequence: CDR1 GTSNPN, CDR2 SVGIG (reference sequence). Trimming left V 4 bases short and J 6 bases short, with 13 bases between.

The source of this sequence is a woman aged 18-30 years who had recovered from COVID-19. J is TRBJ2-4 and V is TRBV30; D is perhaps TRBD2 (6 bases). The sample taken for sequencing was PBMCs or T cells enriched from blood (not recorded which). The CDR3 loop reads CAWTAGPGNIQYF. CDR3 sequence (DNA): TGTGCCTGGACGGCGGGGCCGGGAAACATTCAGTACTTC.